The 4 T cell receptor beta chains below were found in one sample sequenced in a study of cytomegalovirus exposure and HLA in healthy donors. Clones were sequenced by immunoSEQ multiplex PCR, and TCRdb holds only the in-frame ones, with some missing. Seen here are 110,000 or so clones, about nine tenths observed once, and the top ten hold 4.4%. Sequencing input: PBMCs. The receptors were sampled from a man aged 18-30 years in good health and CMV-seropositive.

The CDR3 coding sequence is TGTGCCAGCAGCCTCGGACAGGGGCGGGGTGGCTACACCTTC. Translation gives CASSLGQGRGGYTF. The V gene is TRBV5-4, the J gene TRBJ1-2, with 9 bases that match TRBD1. The CDR3 length is 14 residues. Losses at the gene ends were 4 bases for V and 7 bases for J; bases not matched to a gene: 8. The germline gives CDR1 SGHNT, CDR2 YYREEE (reference sequence).

The V gene is TRBV6-5, the J gene TRBJ1-4, with TRBD1 matching over 9 bases. With V trimmed by 5 bases and J by 3 bases, 4 bases remained unmatched. Germline assignment: CDR1 MNHEY and CDR2 SVGAGI. CDR3 length: 15 residues. The CDR3 DNA reads as TGTGCCAGCAGTCGGGACAGGGCGCCTAATGAAAAACTGTTTTTT. Residues: CASSRDRAPNEKLFF.

V gene TRBV28 combines with J gene TRBJ2-5; D gene ambiguous. The V gene lost 1 base and the J gene lost 0 bases, with 6 bases spanning the gap. CDR1 is MDHEN and CDR2 is SYDVKM in the germline V gene. CDR3 length: 14 amino acids. The CDR3 region is CASSLYNNQETQYF. CDR3 in DNA: TGTGCCAGCAGTTTATATAACAACCAAGAGACCCAGTACTTC.

In its sample, this clone was seen once. The chain is built from TRBV6-1 and TRBJ1-5; the D gene is possibly TRBD1 (5 bases). V was cut by 3 bases and J by 0 bases, with 15 bases left in between. Germline CDR1 and CDR2: MNHNS and SASEGT. The CDR3 sequence is 17 residues long. CDR3 nucleotide sequence: TGTGCCAGCAGTGAGTCTTGGGGGGGAGGTAGCAATCAGCCCCAGCATTTT. Translated, it gives CASSESWGGGSNQPQHF.